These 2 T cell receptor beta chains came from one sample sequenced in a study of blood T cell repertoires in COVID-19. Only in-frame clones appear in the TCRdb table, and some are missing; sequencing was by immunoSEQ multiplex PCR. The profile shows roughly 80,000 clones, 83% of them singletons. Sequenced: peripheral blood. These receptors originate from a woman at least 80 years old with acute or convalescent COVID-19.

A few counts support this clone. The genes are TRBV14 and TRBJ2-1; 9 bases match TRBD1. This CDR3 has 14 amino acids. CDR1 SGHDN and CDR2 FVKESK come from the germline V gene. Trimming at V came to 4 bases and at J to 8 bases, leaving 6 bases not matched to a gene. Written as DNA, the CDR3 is TGTGCCAGCAGCCGACAGGGGGGTTTGGATGAGCAGTTCTTC. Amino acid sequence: CASSRQGGLDEQFF.

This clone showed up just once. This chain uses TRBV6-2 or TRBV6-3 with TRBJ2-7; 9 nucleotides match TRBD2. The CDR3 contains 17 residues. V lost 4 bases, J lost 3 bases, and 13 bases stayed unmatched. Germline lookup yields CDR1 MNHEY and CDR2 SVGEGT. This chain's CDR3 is CASSWPTGSGGGYEQYF. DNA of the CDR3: TGTGCCAGCAGTTGGCCGACGGGTAGCGGGGGCGGCTACGAGCAGTACTTC.